This T cell receptor (beta chain) was recorded in a study of cytomegalovirus exposure and HLA in healthy donors. Primers: 60 Vbeta forward and 13 Jbeta reverse. Sequenced by immunoSEQ multiplex PCR; TCRdb stores in-frame clones only, minus some. The sample has about 170,000 clones; less than 85% are singletons. V shed 4 bases, J shed 8 bases, and the junction held 9 bases outside the gene matches. CDR1 is SGHTA, CDR2 FQGTGA, per germline. This CDR3 contains 15 residues. The material sequenced was PBMCs. The chain combines TRBV7-3 with TRBJ2-1; 9 bases match TRBD1. The TCR sequence derives from a male donor in good health and CMV-seronegative. In DNA form, the CDR3 reads TGTGCCAGCAGCTCTGGGGGACAGGGTTGGTATGAGCAGTTCTTC. Protein: CASSSGGQGWYEQFF.